A single sample is the source of the 6 T cell receptor beta chains below, sequenced in a study of CD4+ T cells in melanoma. Generated by immunoSEQ multiplex PCR, the TCRdb table keeps only in-frame clones and is missing some. Of some 110,000 clones listed, approximately 92% are singletons. What was sequenced was peripheral blood. All receptors come from a human donor with melanoma.

This chain links TRBV21-1 with TRBJ2-6; the table's D call, TRBD1, has no DNA check behind it. TRBV21-1 is a listed pseudogene. The CDR3 length is 16 residues. As DNA, the CDR3 is TGTGCCAGCAGCAACAGGGGACGAACTGGGGCCAACGTCCTGACTTTC. As protein: CASSNRGRTGANVLTF.

The table lists this clone with a count of one. The V gene is TRBV5-3, the J gene TRBJ2-7; 14 nucleotides align to TRBD2. TRBV5-3 falls under the ORF class, with uncertain function. The V gene end was trimmed by 7 bases and the J gene end by 7 bases; junction bases not matched to a gene: 10. The CDR3 length is 15 residues. In DNA, the CDR3 is TGTGCCAGATTAGACCGGACTAGCGGGAGGAAAGAGCAGTACTTC. It specifies CARLDRTSGRKEQYF.

The chain links TRBV4-2 to TRBJ2-7; D is possibly TRBD1 (6 bases). The CDR3 spans 14 residues. CDR1 and CDR2 (germline): LGHNA, YNFKEQ. Trimming left V 3 bases short and J 2 bases short, with 11 bases between. The CDR3 loop is CASSHPGQPYEQYF. CDR3 in DNA: TGTGCCAGCAGCCACCCGGGACAACCCTACGAGCAGTACTTC.

The chain links TRBV29-1 to TRBJ2-3, with D possibly being TRBD2 (6 bases). The CDR3 runs to 14 residues. Trimming took 4 bases from V and 2 from J, leaving 13 bases between them. CDR1 and CDR2 (germline): SQVTM, ANQGSEA. The CDR3 nucleotides read TGCAGCGTTGTGGGGGGTCGGGACACAGATACGCAGTATTTT. It codes for CSVVGGRDTDTQYF.

The chain links TRBV19 to TRBJ1-4; no definite D call. There are 16 residues in the CDR3. Trimming took off 3 bases at V and 10 bases at J, with 21 bases between the two ends. CDR1 and CDR2 from the germline V gene are LNHDA and SQIVND (reference sequence). CDR3: CASSILGEIPAGKLFF. CDR3 sequence (DNA): TGTGCCAGTAGTATCCTCGGGGAAATCCCAGCGGGAAAACTGTTTTTT.

This chain connects TRBV29-1 to TRBJ1-3, with D uncertain. Germline assignment: CDR1 SQVTM and CDR2 ANQGSEA. This CDR3 has 14 amino acids. Trimming left V 4 bases short and J 0 bases short, with 10 bases between. The CDR3 loop is CSVVGSSSGNTIYF. CDR3 DNA sequence: TGCAGCGTTGTAGGCAGCAGCTCTGGAAACACCATATATTTT.